This T cell receptor beta chain appears in the sequencing data of a study of T cells in Graves' hyperthyroidism and ophthalmopathy. Study background: It was at initial diagnosis, before any treatment, that peripheral blood was collected.

Newly diagnosed patients aged 18 to 65 had hyperthyroidism of under 2 months' duration. Diagnosis relied on clinical symptoms, serum thyroxine and TRAb, thyroid ultrasound and orbital computed tomography. This clonotype was counted ten times or more. Its antigen remains unknown. The TCR beta CDR3 regions underwent amplification using RNA transcripts as the source. TCR CDR3 underwent first-round RT-PCR with the HTBI primer set. Each CDR3 protein is one row after TCRdb ran MiXCR on the multiplex PCR reads. The sample consists of around 350,000 distinct CDR3 sequences, under 15% of them appearing once. CDR3 length: 16 amino acids. Between the trimmed V and J ends, which lost 5 bases and 4 bases, there was a span of 20 bases. The germline CDR1 and CDR2 sequences are SGHVS and FQNEAQ. Study-level findings and limits: Clonotypes that were expanded in thyroid above 0.001 mostly appeared in blood too.

The TCR comes from a young woman with Graves' hyperthyroidism. Specimen: blood. The chain employs TRBV7-8 and TRBJ1-2; D might be TRBD1 (5 bases). CDR3 protein: CASSAVGGTPRYGYTF. DNA for the CDR3: TGTGCCAGCAGCGCAGTCGGGGGGACCCCCCGCTATGGCTACACCTTC.